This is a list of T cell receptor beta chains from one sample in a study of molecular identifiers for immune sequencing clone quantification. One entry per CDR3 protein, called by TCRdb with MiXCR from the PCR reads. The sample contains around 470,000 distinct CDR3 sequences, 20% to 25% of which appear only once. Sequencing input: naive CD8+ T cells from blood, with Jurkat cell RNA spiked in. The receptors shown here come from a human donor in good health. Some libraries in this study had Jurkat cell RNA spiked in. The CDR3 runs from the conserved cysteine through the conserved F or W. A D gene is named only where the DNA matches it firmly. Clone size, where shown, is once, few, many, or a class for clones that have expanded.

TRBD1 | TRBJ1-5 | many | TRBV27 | TGTGCCAGCAGTTCGGGACAGGGGTTCAATCAGCCCCAGCATTTT | CASSSGQGFNQPQHF
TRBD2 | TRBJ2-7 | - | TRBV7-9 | TGTGCCAGCAGCTTAACGACAAGCGGGAACGAGCAGTACTTC | CASSLTTSGNEQYF
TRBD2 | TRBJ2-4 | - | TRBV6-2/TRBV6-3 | TGTGCCAGCAGGGGGACTAGCGTCCCCAAAGACATTCAGTACTTC | CASRGTSVPKDIQYF
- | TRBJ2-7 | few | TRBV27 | TGTGCCAGCAGTTTATCGGCAGGGCACGAGCAGTACTTC | CASSLSAGHEQYF
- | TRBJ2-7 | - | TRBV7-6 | TGTGCCAGCAGCTTAGGTCTAGCGCGGAGCTCCTACGAGCAGTACTTC | CASSLGLARSSYEQYF
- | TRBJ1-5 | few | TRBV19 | TGTGCCAGTAGTATAACGCAGTTCAATCAGCCCCAGCATTTT | CASSITQFNQPQHF
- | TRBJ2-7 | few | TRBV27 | TGTGCCAGCAGTCCTATAACAGGGAGACACTCCTACGAGCAGTACTTC | CASSPITGRHSYEQYF
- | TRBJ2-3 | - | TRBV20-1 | TGCAGTGCTAGAGATCCCGGGCGAGCGGCAGATACGCAGTATTTT | CSARDPGRAADTQYF
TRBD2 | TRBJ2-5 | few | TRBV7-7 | TGTGCTAGCAGCCAGGGACTAGCGGGAGGAGGAGAGACCCAGTACTTC | CASSQGLAGGGETQYF
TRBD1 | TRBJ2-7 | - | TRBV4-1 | TGCGCCAGCAGCCGTTACAGGGGAGAAACGGACGAGCAGTACTTC | CASSRYRGETDEQYF
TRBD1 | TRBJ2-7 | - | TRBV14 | TGTGCCAGCAGCCAAAGCCCCAGGGGGATGGTCTACGAGCAGTACTTC | CASSQSPRGMVYEQYF
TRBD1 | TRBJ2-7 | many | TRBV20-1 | TGCAGTGCTGCCGGGACAGCCTACGAGCAGTACTTC | CSAAGTAYEQYF
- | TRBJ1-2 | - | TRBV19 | TGTGCCAGTCTCGATCGACACATCGACGTCATTTGGCCGTACTATGGCTACACCTTC | CASLDRHIDVIWPYYGYTF
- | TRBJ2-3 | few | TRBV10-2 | TGCGCCAGCAGTGAGGGCGTCGAGTATACGCAGTATTTT | CASSEGVEYTQYF
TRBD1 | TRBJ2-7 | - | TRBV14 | TGTGCCAGCAACGACAGGGAAAGCGAGCAGTACTTC | CASNDRESEQYF
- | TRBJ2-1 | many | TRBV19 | TGTGCCAGTAGTATCCCATATGGTGAGCAGTTCTTC | CASSIPYGEQFF
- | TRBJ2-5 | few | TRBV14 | TGTGCCAGCAGCCCTGGGGACTGGGCGTACCAAGAGACCCAGTACTTC | CASSPGDWAYQETQYF
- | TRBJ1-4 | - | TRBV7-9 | TGTGCCAGCAGCTTAGGGGAGACTGAAAACCTGTTTTTT | CASSLGETENLFF
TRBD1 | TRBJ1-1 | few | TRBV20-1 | TGCAGTGCAGCCGGAGGGACAGGGTGGTTGAACACTGAAGCTTTCTTT | CSAAGGTGWLNTEAFF
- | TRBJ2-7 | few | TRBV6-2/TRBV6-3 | TGTGCCAGCAGTTACGGAGGGTTTGGCTCCTACGAGCAGTACTTC | CASSYGGFGSYEQYF
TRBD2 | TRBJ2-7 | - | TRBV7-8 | TGTGCCAGCAGCTTAGCTCCGGGGGGGCGCGAGCAGTACTTC | CASSLAPGGREQYF
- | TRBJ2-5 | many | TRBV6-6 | TGTGCCAGCAGTTACTCCTTGGGGGGAGAGACCCAGTACTTC | CASSYSLGGETQYF
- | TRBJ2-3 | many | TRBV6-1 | TGTGCCAGCAGTTGGACGACAGATACGCAGTATTTT | CASSWTTDTQYF
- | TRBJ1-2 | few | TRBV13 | TGTGCCAGCAGCGCCCGACAGGCCAACTATGGCTACACCTTC | CASSARQANYGYTF
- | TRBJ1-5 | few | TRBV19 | TGTGCCAGTAGTTATGTCCTTGGGGTGGATTGGGGAAATCAGCCCCAGCATTTT | CASSYVLGVDWGNQPQHF
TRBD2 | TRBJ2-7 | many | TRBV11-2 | TGTGCCAGCAGTTTTACTAGCGGGGGGCACTACGAGCAGTACTTC | CASSFTSGGHYEQYF
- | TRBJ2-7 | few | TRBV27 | TGTGCCAGCAGTTTCCTCCCGACACCCAGTACAGGCTACGAGCAGTACTTC | CASSFLPTPSTGYEQYF
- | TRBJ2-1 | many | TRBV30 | TGTGCCTGGAGTCGACTCACTTACAATGAGCAGTTCTTC | CAWSRLTYNEQFF